This entry lists 13 T cell receptor beta chains sequenced from one sample in a study of PD-1 blockade in classical Hodgkin lymphoma. Profiling relied on immunoSEQ multiplex PCR, and the TCRdb table lists in-frame clones only, not all of them. The sample records 80,000 to 100,000 clones, 93% being singletons. The sample's time point: cycle 4 day 1 (C4D1), after five to seven weeks of nivolumab. Brentuximab vedotin exposure varied, and every patient relapsed after autologous stem cell transplantation. Sequenced here: peripheral blood mononuclear cells (PBMCs), sampled before the fourth cycle of nivolumab. All receptors come from a human donor with classical Hodgkin lymphoma.

The chain links TRBV29-1 to TRBJ1-2, with 7 positions matching TRBD1. The length of the CDR3 is 12 residues. Per the germline V gene, CDR1 is SQVTM and CDR2 is ANQGSEA. V lost 6 bases to trimming and J lost 8 bases; unmatched junction nucleotides: 9. CDR3: CSVRRQGPGYTF. DNA for the CDR3: TGCAGCGTGCGGCGACAGGGTCCGGGCTACACCTTC.

This rearrangement joins TRBV5-4 to TRBJ2-5; D unclear. V dropped 0 bases and J dropped 5 bases, with 8 bases sitting between them. This CDR3 spans 13 amino acids. The V gene's germline CDR1 is SGHNT and CDR2 YYREEE (reference sequence). CDR3 loop: CASSLASQETQYF. The DNA of the CDR3 is TGTGCCAGCAGCTTGGCTAGTCAGGAGACCCAGTACTTC. The whole variable domain, remainder taken from reference TRBV5-4 and TRBJ2-5, is ETGVTQSPTHLIKTRGQQVTLRCSSQSGHNTVSWYQQALGQGPQFIFQYYREEENGRGNFPPRFSGLQFPNYSSELNVNALELDDSALYLCASSLASQETQYFGPGTRLLVL.

The CDR3 bases are TGTGCCTGGAGCCCCCGAATCTTAAGTGCCAAAAACATTCAGTACTTC. Translating gives CAWSPRILSAKNIQYF. V and J are TRBV30 and TRBJ2-4; no clear D. This CDR3 is built from 16 residues. V gave up 3 bases and J gave up 1 base, with 16 bases separating them. The germline V gene encodes CDR1 GTSNPN and CDR2 SVGIG (reference sequence).

This chain links TRBV9 with TRBJ2-5, with 9 bases matching TRBD2. The end of the DNA is better explained by TRBJ2-7, so the J call may be wrong. The CDR3 loop spans 17 amino acids. Germline V gene data show CDR1 as SGDLS and CDR2 as YYNGEE. The chain's CDR3 is CASSEWGSGGISDEQYF. CDR3 in DNA: TGTGCCAGCAGCGAGTGGGGTAGCGGGGGCATTAGCGACGAGCAGTACTTC.

The V and J genes are TRBV5-5 and TRBJ1-5; D is possibly TRBD1 (5 bases). The V end lost 4 bases, the J end lost 3 bases, and 14 bases lay between the germline ends. Germline CDR1 is SGHKS and CDR2 is YYEKEE (reference sequence). The CDR3 has 15 amino acids. CDR3 sequence: CASSVAEGPNQPQHF. The DNA of the CDR3 is TGTGCCAGCAGCGTTGCTGAGGGGCCCAATCAGCCCCAGCATTTT. The full variable domain, its missing parts supplied by reference TRBV5-5 and TRBJ1-5, is DAGVTQSPTHLIKTRGQQVTLRCSPISGHKSVSWYQQVLGQGPQFIFQYYEKEERGRGNFPDRFSARQFPNYSSELNVNALLLGDSALYLCASSVAEGPNQPQHFGDGTRLSIL.

The chain recombines TRBV28 with TRBJ1-1; D remains ambiguous. This CDR3 has 13 residues. V was trimmed by 7 bases and J by 6 bases, leaving 15 bases between them. CDR1 is MDHEN, CDR2 SYDVKM, per germline. The CDR3 DNA reads TGTGCCAGCAAAGTCCATGGGAGCGCTGAAGCTTTCTTT. It specifies CASKVHGSAEAFF.

The CDR3 reads CASSPQGRDRGFSSYEQYF. The CDR3 nucleotides are TGCGCCAGCAGTCCTCAGGGACGGGACAGGGGGTTTTCCTCCTACGAGCAGTACTTC. The J gene is TRBJ2-7, the V gene TRBV23-1; 11 nucleotides match TRBD1. TRBV23-1 is marked as an open reading frame, function uncertain. The V segment lost 4 bases and the J segment 0 bases; nucleotides outside the gene matches: 14. CDR3 length: 19 residues.

This rearrangement joins TRBV7-9 to TRBJ2-7; 8 nucleotides match TRBD2. The germline V gene encodes CDR1 SEHNR and CDR2 FQNEAQ (reference sequence). This CDR3 contains 14 residues. After removal of 5 bases from V and 5 bases from J, the junction contained 8 bases not matched to a gene. The CDR3 is CASSDLREGDEQYF. CDR3 DNA sequence: TGTGCCAGCAGCGACCTTCGGGAGGGAGACGAGCAGTACTTC.

J is TRBJ2-1 and V is TRBV2, with a weak D call TRBD2 (5 bases). V lost 8 bases to trimming and J lost 6 bases, with 14 bases between them. CDR1 and CDR2 (germline): SNHLY, FYNNEI. This CDR3 is 13 amino acids long. The DNA for the CDR3 is TGTGCCAGCGAGAGGGCCGGGATCAATGAGCAGTTCTTC. It translates to CASERAGINEQFF.

The CDR3 region is CASSLDISGYEQYF. The CDR3, as DNA: TGCGCCAGCAGCTTGGATATTAGCGGATACGAGCAGTACTTC. The rearrangement uses TRBV5-1 and TRBJ2-7; D perhaps matches TRBD2 (6 bases). Germline CDR1 SGHRS, CDR2 YFSETQ. The CDR3 is 14 amino acids. The germline V and J ends were trimmed by 0 bases and 4 bases, with 11 bases remaining between them.

This clone is a singleton in its sample. This chain uses TRBV18 with TRBJ1-5; D gene ambiguous. V shed 2 bases and J shed 2 bases, with 7 bases lying between them. The CDR3 length is 14 residues. Germline CDR1 is KGHSH and CDR2 is LQKENI. In DNA form, the CDR3 reads TGTGCCAGCTCACCATCCAGAGGCAATCAGCCCCAGCATTTT. It specifies CASSPSRGNQPQHF.

The rearrangement uses TRBV28 and TRBJ2-2; D remains unclear. V lost 7 bases and J lost 0, with 15 bases in between. Germline V lookup: CDR1 MDHEN, CDR2 SYDVKM. The CDR3 loop spans 16 amino acids. In nucleotides, the CDR3 is TGTGCCAGCAACCGACTGAGCCCCGCGAACACCGGGGAGCTGTTTTTT. This codes for CASNRLSPANTGELFF.

CDR3 nucleotide sequence: TGTGCCAGCAGTTTATCGACAGGGGCCGTGGAGACCCAGTACTTC. It encodes CASSLSTGAVETQYF. The chain links TRBV27 to TRBJ2-5, with TRBD1 matching 8 bases. V dropped 0 bases and J dropped 5; count of bases not matched to a gene: 5. This CDR3 contains 15 residues. Germline CDR1 MNHEY, CDR2 SMNVEV (reference sequence).